These 5 T cell receptor beta chains came from one sample sequenced in a study of metastatic and nonmetastatic thyroid tumors. TCRdb reprocessed the PCR reads via MiXCR. The sample has around 35,000 clones; 16% are singletons. No treatment had been given to any patient before thyroid surgery. The sample taken for sequencing was blood. The receptors were sampled from a female donor with papillary thyroid cancer or a benign thyroid nodule (not recorded which). Some clones in this sample may be carry-over from other donors' samples.

This sequence joins TRBV5-1 and TRBJ2-7; D is perhaps TRBD2 (5 bases). Trimming shortened V by 4 bases and J by 2 bases, and 13 bases separated the two germline ends. The CDR3 consists of 14 residues. The germline CDR1 and CDR2 sequences are SGHRS and YFSETQ. The CDR3 here is CASSEGLATYEQYF. For the CDR3, the DNA is TGCGCCAGCAGCGAGGGATTGGCTACCTACGAGCAGTACTTC.

This clone was counted ten times or more. The rearrangement uses TRBV7-9 and TRBJ2-7; the D gene could be TRBD1 or TRBD2 (5 bases each). The CDR3 loop spans 14 amino acids. V lost 5 bases and J lost 5, with 16 bases in between. Germline V gene data show CDR1 as SEHNR and CDR2 as FQNEAQ (reference sequence). In DNA form, the CDR3 reads TGTGCCAGCAGCCCGAGGGTCAGGGTAAACGAGCAGTACTTC. Its protein product is CASSPRVRVNEQYF.

This clone was observed at least ten times. The chain employs TRBV25-1 and TRBJ1-1; D unresolved. Germline loops: CDR1 MGHDK, CDR2 SYGVNS. The CDR3 loop spans 14 amino acids. Trimming took 8 bases from V and 9 from J, leaving 22 bases between them. The CDR3 DNA reads TGTGCCAGCTACCCCTCCCGCGGGCGTATACAAGCTTTCTTT. It yields the protein CASYPSRGRIQAFF.

This clone was counted ten times or more. The chain uses TRBV20-1 and TRBJ2-1; D call uncertain. CDR1 and CDR2 (germline): DFQATT, SNEGSKA (reference sequence). Trimming removed 0 bases from V and 7 bases from J, with 13 bases in between. This CDR3 comprises 14 residues. The CDR3 loop reads CSARDSGRWNEQFF. The CDR3 coding sequence is TGCAGTGCTAGAGATTCGGGTAGGTGGAATGAGCAGTTCTTC.

This clone was found many times. The junction and the germline gene differ at one end; a read error may be behind it. In DNA, the CDR3 is TGCGCCAGCAGCCAACCTGGCCTAGCGCAAGATACCCAGTACTTC. This codes for CASSQPGLAQDTQYF. This chain links TRBV4-1 with TRBJ2-5; D is perhaps TRBD2 (6 bases). Germline V gives CDR1 MGHRA, CDR2 YSYEKL. The CDR3 sequence is 15 residues long.